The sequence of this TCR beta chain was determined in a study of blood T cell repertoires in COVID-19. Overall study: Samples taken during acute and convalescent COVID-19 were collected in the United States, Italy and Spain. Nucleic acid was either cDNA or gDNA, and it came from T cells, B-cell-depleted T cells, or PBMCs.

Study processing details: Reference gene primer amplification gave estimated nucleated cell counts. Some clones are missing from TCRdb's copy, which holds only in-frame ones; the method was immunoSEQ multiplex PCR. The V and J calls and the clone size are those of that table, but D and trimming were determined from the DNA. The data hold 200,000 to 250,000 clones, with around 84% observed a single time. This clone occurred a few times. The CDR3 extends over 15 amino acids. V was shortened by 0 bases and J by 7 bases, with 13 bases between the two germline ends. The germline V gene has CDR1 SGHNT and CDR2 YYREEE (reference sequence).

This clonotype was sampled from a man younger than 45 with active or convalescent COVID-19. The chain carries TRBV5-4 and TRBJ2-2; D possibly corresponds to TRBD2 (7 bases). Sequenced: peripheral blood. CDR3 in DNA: TGTGCCAGCAGCTTGGTCGCGGGGGCCGGCGGGGAGCTGTTTTTT. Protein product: CASSLVAGAGGELFF.